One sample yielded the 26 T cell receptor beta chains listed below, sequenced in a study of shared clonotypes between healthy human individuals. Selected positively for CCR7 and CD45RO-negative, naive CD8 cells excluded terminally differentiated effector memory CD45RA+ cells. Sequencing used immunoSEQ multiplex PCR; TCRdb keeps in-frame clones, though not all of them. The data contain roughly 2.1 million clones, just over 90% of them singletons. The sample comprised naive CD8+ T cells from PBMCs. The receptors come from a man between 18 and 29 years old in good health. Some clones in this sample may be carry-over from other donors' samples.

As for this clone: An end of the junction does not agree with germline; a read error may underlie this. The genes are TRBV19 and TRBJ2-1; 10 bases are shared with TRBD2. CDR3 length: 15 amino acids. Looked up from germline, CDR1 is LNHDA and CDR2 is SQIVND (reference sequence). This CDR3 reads CASSPLAGSFNEQFF. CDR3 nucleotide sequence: TGTGCCAGTAGTCCACTAGCGGGATCCTTCAATGAGCAGTTCTTC.

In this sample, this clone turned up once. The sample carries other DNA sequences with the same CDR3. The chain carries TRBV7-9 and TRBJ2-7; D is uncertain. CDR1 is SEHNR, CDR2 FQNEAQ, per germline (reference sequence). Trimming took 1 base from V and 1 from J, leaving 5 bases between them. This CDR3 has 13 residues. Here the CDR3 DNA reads TGTGCCAGCAGCTTAGACAGATCCTACGAGCAGTACTTC. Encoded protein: CASSLDRSYEQYF. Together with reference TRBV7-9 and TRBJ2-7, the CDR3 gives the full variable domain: DTGVSQNPRHKITKRGQNVTFRCDPISEHNRLYWYRQTLGQGPEFLTYFQNEAQLEKSRLLSDRFSAERPKGSFSTLEIQRTEQGDSAMYLCASSLDRSYEQYFGPGTRLTVT.

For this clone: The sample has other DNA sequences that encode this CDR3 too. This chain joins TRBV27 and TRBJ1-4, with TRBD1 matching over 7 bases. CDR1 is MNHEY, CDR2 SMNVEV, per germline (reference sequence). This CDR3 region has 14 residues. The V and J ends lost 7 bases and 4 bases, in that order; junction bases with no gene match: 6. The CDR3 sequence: CASTRTGGNEKLFF. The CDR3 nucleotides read TGTGCCAGCACCCGGACAGGAGGTAATGAAAAACTGTTTTTT.

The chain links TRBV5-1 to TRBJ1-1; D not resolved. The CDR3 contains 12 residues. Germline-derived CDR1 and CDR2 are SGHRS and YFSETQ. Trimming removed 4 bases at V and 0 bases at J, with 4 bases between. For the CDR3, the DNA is TGCGCCAGCAGCGGACTGAACACTGAAGCTTTCTTT. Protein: CASSGLNTEAFF.

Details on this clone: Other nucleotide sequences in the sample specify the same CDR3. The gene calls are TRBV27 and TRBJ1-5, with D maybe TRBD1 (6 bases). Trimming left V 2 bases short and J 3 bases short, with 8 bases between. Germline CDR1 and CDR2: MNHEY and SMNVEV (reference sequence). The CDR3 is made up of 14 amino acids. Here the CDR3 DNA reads TGTGCCAGCAGTTTAGGACAGTTCAATCAGCCCCAGCATTTT. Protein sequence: CASSLGQFNQPQHF.

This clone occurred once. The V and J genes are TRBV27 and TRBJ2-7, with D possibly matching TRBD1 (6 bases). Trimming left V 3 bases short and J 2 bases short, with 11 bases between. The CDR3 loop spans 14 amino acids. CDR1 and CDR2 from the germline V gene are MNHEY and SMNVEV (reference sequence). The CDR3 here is CASSFRDNTYEQYF. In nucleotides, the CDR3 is TGTGCCAGCAGTTTCCGGGACAACACCTACGAGCAGTACTTC.

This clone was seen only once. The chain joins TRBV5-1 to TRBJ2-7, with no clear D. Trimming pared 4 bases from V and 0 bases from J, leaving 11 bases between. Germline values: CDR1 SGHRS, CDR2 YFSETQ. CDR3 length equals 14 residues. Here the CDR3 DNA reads TGCGCCAGCAGCCCTACCCGGCGCTCCTACGAGCAGTACTTC. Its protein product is CASSPTRRSYEQYF.

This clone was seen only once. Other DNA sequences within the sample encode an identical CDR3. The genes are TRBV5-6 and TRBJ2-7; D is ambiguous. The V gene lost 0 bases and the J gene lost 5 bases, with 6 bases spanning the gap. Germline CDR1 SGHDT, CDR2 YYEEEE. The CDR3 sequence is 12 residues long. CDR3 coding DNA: TGTGCCAGCAGCTTGGGGCTGCACGAGCAGTACTTC. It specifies CASSLGLHEQYF.

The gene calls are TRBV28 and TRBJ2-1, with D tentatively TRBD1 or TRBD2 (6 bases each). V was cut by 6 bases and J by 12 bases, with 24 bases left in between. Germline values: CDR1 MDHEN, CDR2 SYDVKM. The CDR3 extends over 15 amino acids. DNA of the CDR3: TGTGCCAGCAGCCTCACTGCCTACGGGGGCTGGCGGCAGTTCTTC. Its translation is CASSLTAYGGWRQFF. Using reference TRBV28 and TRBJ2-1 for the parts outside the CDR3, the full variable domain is DVKVTQSSRYLVKRTGEKVFLECVQDMDHENMFWYRQDPGLGLRLIYFSYDVKMKEKGDIPEGYSVSREKKERFSLILESASTNQTSMYLCASSLTAYGGWRQFFGPGTRLTVL.

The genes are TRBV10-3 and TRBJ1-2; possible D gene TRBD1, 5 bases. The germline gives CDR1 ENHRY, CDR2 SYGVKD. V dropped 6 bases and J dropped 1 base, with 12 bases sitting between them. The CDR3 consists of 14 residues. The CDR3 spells CAIRDAGGNYGYTF. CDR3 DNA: TGTGCCATCAGAGACGCCGGGGGTAACTATGGCTACACCTTC.

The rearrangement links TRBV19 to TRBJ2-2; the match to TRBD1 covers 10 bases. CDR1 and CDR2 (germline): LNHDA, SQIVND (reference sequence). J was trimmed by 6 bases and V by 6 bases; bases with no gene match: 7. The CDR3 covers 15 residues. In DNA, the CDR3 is TGTGCCAGTAGCCCGGACAGGGGGTGGTCCGGGGAGCTGTTTTTT. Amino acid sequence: CASSPDRGWSGELFF.

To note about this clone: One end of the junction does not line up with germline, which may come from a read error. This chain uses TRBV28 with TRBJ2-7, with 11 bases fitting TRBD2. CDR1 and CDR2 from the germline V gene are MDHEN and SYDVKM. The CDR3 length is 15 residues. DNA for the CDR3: TGTGCCAGCGGTTTAGCGGGAGGGCCGTCCAACGAGCAGTACTTC. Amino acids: CASGLAGGPSNEQYF.

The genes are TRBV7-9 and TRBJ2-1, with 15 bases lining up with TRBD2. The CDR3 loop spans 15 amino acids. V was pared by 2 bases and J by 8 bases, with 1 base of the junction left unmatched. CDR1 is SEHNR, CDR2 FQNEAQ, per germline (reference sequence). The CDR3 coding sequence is TGTGCCAGCAGCTTACGGACTAGCGGGAGGGATGAGCAGTTCTTC. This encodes CASSLRTSGRDEQFF.

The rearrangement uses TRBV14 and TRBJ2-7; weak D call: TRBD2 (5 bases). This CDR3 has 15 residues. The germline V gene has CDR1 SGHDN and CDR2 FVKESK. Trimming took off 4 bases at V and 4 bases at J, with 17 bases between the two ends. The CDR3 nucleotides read TGTGCCAGCAGCCTTGACTCTTCGGGGTTTTACGAGCAGTACTTC. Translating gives CASSLDSSGFYEQYF.

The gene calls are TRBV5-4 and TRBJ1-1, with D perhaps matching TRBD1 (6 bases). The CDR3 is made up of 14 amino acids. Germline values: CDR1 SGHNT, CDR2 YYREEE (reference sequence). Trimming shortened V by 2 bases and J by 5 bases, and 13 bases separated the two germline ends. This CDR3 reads CASSLQGHRTEAFF. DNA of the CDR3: TGTGCCAGCAGCTTACAGGGACATCGGACTGAAGCTTTCTTT.

The CDR3 sequence is CATSPTQAYYEQYF. CDR3 nucleotides: TGTGCCACCAGCCCGACTCAGGCATACTACGAGCAGTACTTC. The rearrangement links TRBV15 to TRBJ2-7, with D uncertain. The ends were cut back, 5 bases at V and 3 bases at J, with 14 bases in the middle. Germline V gene data show CDR1 as LNHNV and CDR2 as YYDKDF (reference sequence). The CDR3 extends over 14 amino acids.

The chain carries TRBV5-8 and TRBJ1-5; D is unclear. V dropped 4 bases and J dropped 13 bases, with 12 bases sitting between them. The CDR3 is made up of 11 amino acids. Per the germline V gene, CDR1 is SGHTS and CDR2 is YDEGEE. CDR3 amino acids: CASSEVRAQHF. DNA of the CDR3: TGTGCCAGCAGCGAAGTCCGGGCACAGCATTTT.

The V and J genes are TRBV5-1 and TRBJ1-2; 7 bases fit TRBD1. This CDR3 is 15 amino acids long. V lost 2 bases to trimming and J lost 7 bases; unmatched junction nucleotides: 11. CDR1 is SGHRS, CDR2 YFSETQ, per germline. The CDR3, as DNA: TGCGCCAGCAGCTTAACCGACAGGGCGGGAGGTGGCTACACCTTC. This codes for CASSLTDRAGGGYTF.

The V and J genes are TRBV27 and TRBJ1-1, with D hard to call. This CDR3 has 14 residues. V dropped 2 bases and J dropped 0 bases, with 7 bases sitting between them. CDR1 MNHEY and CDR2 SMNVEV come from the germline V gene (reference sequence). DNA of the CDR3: TGTGCCAGCAGTTTACGACCGATGAACACTGAAGCTTTCTTT. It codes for CASSLRPMNTEAFF.

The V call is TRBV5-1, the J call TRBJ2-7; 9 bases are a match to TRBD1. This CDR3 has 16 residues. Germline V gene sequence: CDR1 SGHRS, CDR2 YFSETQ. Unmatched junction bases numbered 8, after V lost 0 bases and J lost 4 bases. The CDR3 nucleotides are TGCGCCAGCAGCTTGGAGATCGGGACAGGGCAATACGAGCAGTACTTC. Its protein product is CASSLEIGTGQYEQYF. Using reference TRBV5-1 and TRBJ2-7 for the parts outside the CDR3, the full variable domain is KAGVTQTPRYLIKTRGQQVTLSCSPISGHRSVSWYQQTPGQGLQFLFEYFSETQRNKGNFPGRFSGRQFSNSRSEMNVSTLELGDSALYLCASSLEIGTGQYEQYFGPGTRLTVT.

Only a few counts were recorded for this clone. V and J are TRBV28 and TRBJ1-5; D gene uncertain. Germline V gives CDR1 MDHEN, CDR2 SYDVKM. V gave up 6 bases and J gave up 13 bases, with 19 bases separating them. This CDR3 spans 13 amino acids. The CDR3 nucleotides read TGTGCCAGCAGCGCTAAGACGGGAGCCCTACAGCATTTT. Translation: CASSAKTGALQHF.

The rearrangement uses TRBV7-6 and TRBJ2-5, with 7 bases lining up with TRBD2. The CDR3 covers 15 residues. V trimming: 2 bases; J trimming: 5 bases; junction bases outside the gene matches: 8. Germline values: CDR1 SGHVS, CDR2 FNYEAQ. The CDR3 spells CASSLLAELKETQYF. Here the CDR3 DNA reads TGTGCCAGCAGCTTACTAGCGGAGTTGAAGGAGACCCAGTACTTC. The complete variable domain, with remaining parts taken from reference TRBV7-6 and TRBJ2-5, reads GAGVSQSPRYKVTKRGQDVALRCDPISGHVSLYWYRQALGQGPEFLTYFNYEAQQDKSGLPNDRFSAERPEGSISTLTIQRTEQRDSAMYRCASSLLAELKETQYFGPGTRLLVL.

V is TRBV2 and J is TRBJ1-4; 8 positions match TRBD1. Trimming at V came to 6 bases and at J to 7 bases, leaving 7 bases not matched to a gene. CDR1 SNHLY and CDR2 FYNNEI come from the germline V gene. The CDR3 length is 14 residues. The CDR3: CASRSTGGTEKLFF. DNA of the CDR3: TGTGCCAGCAGATCCACAGGGGGTACTGAAAAACTGTTTTTT.

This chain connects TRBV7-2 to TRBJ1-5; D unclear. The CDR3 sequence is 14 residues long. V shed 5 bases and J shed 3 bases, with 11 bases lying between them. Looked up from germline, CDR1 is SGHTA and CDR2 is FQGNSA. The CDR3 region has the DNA TGTGCCAGCAGCCCCCGGACGGACAATCAGCCCCAGCATTTT. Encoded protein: CASSPRTDNQPQHF.

The CDR3 DNA sequence: TGCAGCGTTCGAGGACAGCCGGAGACCCAGTACTTC. It yields the protein CSVRGQPETQYF. The J gene is TRBJ2-5, the V gene TRBV29-1, with D possibly matching TRBD1 (6 bases). Germline lookup yields CDR1 SQVTM and CDR2 ANQGSEA. V lost 5 bases and J lost 5, with 12 bases in between. The CDR3 spans 12 residues.

CDR3 nucleotides: TGTGCCTGGAGTGCCGGGACTAGCGGGAAACCCTACAATGAGCAGTTCTTC. This encodes CAWSAGTSGKPYNEQFF. This chain links TRBV30 with TRBJ2-1; 13 bases line up with TRBD2. Germline CDR1 is GTSNPN and CDR2 is SVGIG (reference sequence). The CDR3 contains 17 residues. V shed 1 base and J 2 bases; nucleotides not matched to a gene: 5.